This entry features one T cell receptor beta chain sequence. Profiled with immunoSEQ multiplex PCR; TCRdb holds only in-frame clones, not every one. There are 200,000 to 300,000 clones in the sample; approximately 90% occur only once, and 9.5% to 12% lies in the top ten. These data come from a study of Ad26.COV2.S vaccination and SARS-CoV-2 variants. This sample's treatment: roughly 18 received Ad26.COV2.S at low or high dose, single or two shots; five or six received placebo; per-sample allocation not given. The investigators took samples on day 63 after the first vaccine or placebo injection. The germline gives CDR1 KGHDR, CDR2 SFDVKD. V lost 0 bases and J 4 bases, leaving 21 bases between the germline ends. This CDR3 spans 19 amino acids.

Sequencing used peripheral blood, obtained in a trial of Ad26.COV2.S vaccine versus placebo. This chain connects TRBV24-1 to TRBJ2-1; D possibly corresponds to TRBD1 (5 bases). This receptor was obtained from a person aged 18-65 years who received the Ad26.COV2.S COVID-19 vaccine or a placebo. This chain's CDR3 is CATSDLVPSGNSPYNEQFF. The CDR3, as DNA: TGTGCCACCAGTGATTTGGTCCCATCAGGGAACTCGCCTTACAATGAGCAGTTCTTC.